This TCR beta chain was sequenced during a study of neoadjuvant anti-PD-1 for oral cavity cancer. Study in general: Patients without progression received a fourth nivolumab dose around day 43, then surgical resection on days 50-56. Findings and limits, study-wide: Higher pretreatment Treg/Th17 ratios tracked higher pretreatment blood clonality.

This clone appeared a single time. The antigen remains undetermined. Analysis of PBMCs was direct, with no culture step. The CDR3 loop spans 13 amino acids. The germline CDR1 and CDR2 sequences are MDHEN and SYDVKM. Deletions cut 6 bases from V and 4 bases from J, with 12 bases between. Using immunoSEQ multiplex PCR, the repertoire was profiled, and TCRdb retains in-frame clones only, with some absent. The repertoire consists of fewer than 90,000 clones, with 70% to 85% occurring once and the leading ten covering about 2.9%. The J gene is TRBJ2-5, the V gene TRBV28, with D unclear. The receptor was derived from a person aged 35 to 85 with oral cavity squamous cell carcinoma. Sequenced here: PBMCs, sampled before nivolumab (anti-PD-1) treatment. For the CDR3, the DNA is TGTGCCAGCAGCTACCCCAATGGAGAGACCCAGTACTTC. Translated, it gives CASSYPNGETQYF.